This section outlines one T cell receptor (beta chain) sequence together with its context. These data are taken from a study of shared clonotypes between healthy human individuals. There were no recent acute infections or vaccinations among the donors, who were healthy HIV-negative adults. The protocol was immunoSEQ multiplex PCR, while the TCRdb copy is restricted to in-frame clones and leaves out a portion. The sample lists 2 million to 2.5 million clones; approximately 94% were seen once. Trimming cost V 1 base and J 2 bases, with 10 bases left between them. The length of the CDR3 is 15 residues. Germline lookup yields CDR1 MGHRA and CDR2 YSYEKL.

The sample comprised naive CD4+ T cells sorted from blood. Described subset: CD45RA+ positively selected. The rearrangement links TRBV4-1 to TRBJ2-3; no clear D gene. The receptor comes from a man between 18 and 35 years old in good health. CDR3 amino acids: CASSQARQPTDTQYF. The DNA of the CDR3 is TGCGCCAGCAGCCAAGCACGGCAACCCACAGATACGCAGTATTTT.